The clone carrying this T cell receptor beta chain was recorded at least ten times. As yet, its antigen is unknown. J lost 2 bases, V lost 6 bases, and 4 bases had no gene match. Germline CDR1 and CDR2: SNHLY and FYNNEI. The CDR3 has 15 amino acids. Stated time point: healthy volunteer bleed at 6 weeks. Researchers extracted total RNA from unfractionated whole blood. The sample originates from a study of human T cells and chemical hapten exposure. Study conclusions and caveats: TCRs exceeding 1 in 1000 frequency stayed unchanged with DPC sensitization.

As originally analysed: TCR counts had a median of approximately 96,000 per sample and spanned about 23,224 to 690,600. TCRdb reprocessed the RACE reads via MiXCR and lists one record per CDR3 protein. V and J calls and clone size were set by TCRdb, not the authors. This table holds 55,000 to 75,000 distinct CDR3 sequences, 5.5% to 7.5% found once. Sample: whole blood. The J gene is TRBJ2-6, the V gene TRBV2; 7 bases match TRBD1. The clonotype comes from a female donor in good health. Some clones in this sample may be carry-over from other donors' samples. CDR3 DNA: TGTGCCAGCAGGCCCGGGACAGCTGGGGCCAACGTCCTGACTTTC. It is translated as CASRPGTAGANVLTF.